This TCR beta chain was sequenced during a study of T cell responses to AZD1222 COVID-19 vaccine. Study-level points and caveats: Possibly, clonal diversity was underestimated; donors were largely white British and included more females. Repertoires were sampled only after the peak T cell response. Spike-specific TCR breadth and depth rose after two AZD1222 doses. At study baseline, merely over 5 AZD1222 recipients were seropositive.

CDR1 SGHNT and CDR2 YYREEE come from the germline V gene (reference sequence). There are 14 residues in the CDR3. Germline trimming cut 3 bases from V and 4 bases from J; bases unmatched to any gene: 5. Notes on this clone: The target antigen is unknown.

The repertoire was sequenced with immunoSEQ multiplex PCR; TCRdb's copy has only in-frame clones and lacks some. The data show approximately 100,000 clones, over 75% seen once. The receptor was isolated from an adult in good health. The specimen comprised peripheral blood, sampled on day 0 of AZD1222 vaccination. V and J are TRBV5-4 and TRBJ1-2; 8 bases are shared with TRBD1. CDR3 amino acids: CASSYGQGAYGYTF. DNA for the CDR3: TGTGCCAGCAGCTACGGACAGGGAGCCTATGGCTACACCTTC.